This entry concerns a single T cell receptor (beta chain). This clone was observed at least ten times. Per-nucleotide qualities are absent, and no much larger clonotype sits a single base away. This specimen's time point label, interpreted: convalescence about 6 months (5-8 months) after acute presentation (visit 7). The study tracked CD8 T cell responses to two immunodominant EBV epitopes, BRLF1 109 (YVL-BR) and BMLF1 280 (GLC-BM), over primary infection. A positive serum heterophile antibody test together with EBV viral capsid antigen-specific IgM pointed to primary EBV infection. Magnetic positive selection (MACS) was first used to enrich total CD8 T cells from PBMCs. A FACSAria III was used to sort live CD3+ CD8+ tetramer+ cells to a purity above 90%. A PE-conjugated tetramer loaded with the BRLF1 109-117 peptide was used to sort the cells. At both acute infection and convalescence, EBV epitope-specific CD8 T cells were tetramer-sorted, and the TCR repertoires of those cells were deep-sequenced directly ex vivo. Donors were a few people aged roughly 18 to 30 with clinical acute infectious mononucleosis and laboratory evidence of primary EBV infection. Heparinized peripheral blood was collected when donors presented clinically with mononucleosis symptoms and again about 6 months afterward. Ficoll-Paque density gradient centrifugation was used to isolate PBMCs.

Total RNA from at least 8,000 sorted tetramer+ CD8 T cells was reverse transcribed into cDNA for TCR profiling. PCR with primers that anneal to V and J regions amplified CDR3 regions and added unique molecular identifiers to track templates. TCRalpha and TCRbeta chains were profiled using the immunoSEQ platform, including its sequencing and error-correction standards. The authors' pipeline ran thus. Clonal copy numbers were corrected for sequencing and PCR errors, and IMGT conventions were followed to define CDR3s. Analysis was restricted to productive rearrangements and was performed with immunoSEQ Analyzer versions 2.0 and 3.0, and gene-pairing frequencies were further processed in Microsoft Excel. V-J pairings were visualized as Circos plots, and CDR3 motifs were found with MEME plus a custom motifSearch program. The probability of generation of TCR sequences was calculated using the OLGA algorithm. Clonotypes found at both visits were termed persistent, clonotypes found only in the acute phase were termed nonpersistent, and clonotypes found only at convalescence were termed de novo. An amino acid clonotype used by more than one donor was defined as a public TCR. TCRdb limited this immuneACCESS table to in-frame rearrangements with V and J called. A share of clones is missing; checked studies link under half to unresolved V genes, and the rest is unexplained. V and J calls and clone size are given by that table; D and trimming were obtained from the DNA. The sample table shows fewer than 2,000 clones, and 20% are seen once. The ten largest account for about 25% of the sample.

These data are taken from a study of blood T cell repertoires in acute mononucleosis (dated by TCRdb to the early 2020s). Regarding the study in general: To capture the memory response, convalescent samples were obtained between 5 and 8 months after the acute presentation. Mean blood EBV load was about 3.8 log10 genome copies per million B cells during acute infection and about 2.8 at convalescence.

Relative to germline, V is 5 bases shorter and J is 0 bases shorter, with 14 bases between their ends. For CDR1 and CDR2, the germline V gene lists SGHTA and FQGTGA. CDR3 length: 15 amino acids, cysteine to phenylalanine. CDR3 DNA only is kept here, 45 bases in frame from base 1. Broad study findings and their caveats: Persistence into convalescence was observed for only roughly 9.4% of unique acute clonotypes, yet most of the response was made up by these persisting clonotypes, and the remaining acute clonotypes were seemingly replaced by new diverse de novo clonotypes. The cohort comprised only a few donors, so group averages rested on very few individuals. The low acute-to-convalescent clonotype overlap might be partly explained by sampling error, because only a fraction of each donor's blood was analyzed. For BRLF1 (YVL-BR), TCRalpha CDR3 motifs played a dominant role and TCRbeta a minimal role in TCR repertoire selection.

Recombination connected TRBV7-3 to TRBJ2-7; the best D guess is TRBD2, with 5 bases matching. The sequencing here drew on EBV YVL epitope tetramer+ CD8+ T cells sorted from PBMCs, taken during convalescence from infectious mononucleosis. Sample cell subset or site, as interpreted from the label and publication: CD8 T cells binding a tetramer with EBV BRLF1 109-117 peptide (YVL-BR). The clonotype originates from a woman aged 18-29 years with infectious mononucleosis caused by EBV. The CDR3 in this case is CASSPIRGSSYEQYF. The sequenced DNA is TGTGCCAGCAGCCCCATCAGAGGGTCCTCCTACGAGCAGTACTTC.